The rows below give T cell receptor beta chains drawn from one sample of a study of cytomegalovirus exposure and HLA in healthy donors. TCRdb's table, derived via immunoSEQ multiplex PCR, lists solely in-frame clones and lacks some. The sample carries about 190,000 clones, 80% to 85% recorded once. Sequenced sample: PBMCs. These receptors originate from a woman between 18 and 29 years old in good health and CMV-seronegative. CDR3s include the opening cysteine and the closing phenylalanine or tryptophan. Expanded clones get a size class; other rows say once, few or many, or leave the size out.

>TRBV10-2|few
CASTPFGNQPQHF
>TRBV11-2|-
CASSLPSYEQYF
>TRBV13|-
CASSSGSTSPGDTQYF
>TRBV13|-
CASSEMASGTYEQYF
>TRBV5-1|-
CASSLGSDNTEAFF
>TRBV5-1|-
CASSLRGGNYGYTF
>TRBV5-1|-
CASSLLDRGGYGYTF
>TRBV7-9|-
CASTAAGTGKGYTF
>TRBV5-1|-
CASSSTGAFGNTIYF
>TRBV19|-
CASSRGGRNSPLHF
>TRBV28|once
CAIGTSGSTTSYEQYF
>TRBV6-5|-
CASSYSPSSGELFF
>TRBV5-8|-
CASSLGLADYNEQFF
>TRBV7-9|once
CASSLIVTTSEKETQYF
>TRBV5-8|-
CASSTQTSGEGNEQFF
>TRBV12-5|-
CASGPRDRGIGELFF
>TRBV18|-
CASSLETVGLLNTGELFF
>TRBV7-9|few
CASSLEGATYEQYF
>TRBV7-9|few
CASSSQGLEETQYF
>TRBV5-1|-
CASSLNSGTEREAFF
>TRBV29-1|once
CSVAGLADSYEQYF
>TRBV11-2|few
CASSLDRGETQYF